The present T cell receptor (beta chain) was sequenced within a study of blood T cell repertoires in COVID-19. The wider study: The study drew acute and convalescent COVID-19 samples from the United States, Italy and Spain. Nucleic acid was either cDNA or gDNA, and it came from T cells, B-cell-depleted T cells, or PBMCs.

Original methodology: Amplification from reference gene primers served as the basis for estimated nucleated cell counts. The method was immunoSEQ multiplex PCR; TCRdb's version includes in-frame clones alone and lacks a portion of them. V, J and clone size reflect that table, while D and trimming were determined from the DNA. The top ten clones hold more than 7% of a sample with fewer than 35,000 clones, about 92% of them seen once. The V segment lost 5 bases and the J segment 6 bases; nucleotides outside the gene matches: 14. Germline V lookup: CDR1 MDHEN, CDR2 SYDVKM. The CDR3 has 16 amino acids. This clonotype was sampled from a man in his 70s with active or convalescent COVID-19. The chain links TRBV28 to TRBJ1-2; 8 positions agree with TRBD1. Sample: peripheral blood. CDR3 coding DNA: TGTGCCAGCAGTCCCTTTGGGCAGGGGGCTTTTGATGGCTACACCTTC. Translation gives CASSPFGQGAFDGYTF.